This T cell receptor (beta chain) was documented in a study of blood T cell repertoires in COVID-19. Study summary: Sites across the United States, Italy and Spain contributed samples from acute and convalescent COVID-19.

In germline, CDR1 is MNHEY, CDR2 SVGAGI. V lost 1 base, J lost 4 bases, and 7 bases lay in between. This CDR3 contains 13 residues. Those who participated ranged in age from 18 to 89 years and resided in 20 to 30 US areas. Cohorts were determined from participant-reported clinical history. Produced via immunoSEQ multiplex PCR; TCRdb's table is partial and in-frame only. The sample yields 470,000 or so clones, about 85% seen once. The sample taken for sequencing was PBMCs or T cells enriched from blood (not recorded which). This clonotype was obtained from a woman aged 18-29 years with acute COVID-19. The V and J genes are TRBV6-5 and TRBJ1-1; D remains ambiguous. CDR3 nucleotide sequence: TGTGCCAGCAGTTACTTATCCAGCACTGAAGCTTTCTTT. Translating it yields CASSYLSSTEAFF.